This TCR beta chain emerged from a study of metastatic and nonmetastatic thyroid tumors. Study-wide context: Repertoire comparison spanned blood and tumor or nodule tissue of malignant and benign thyroid patients.

This CDR3 has 15 residues. Trimming cost V 1 base and J 8 bases, with 15 bases left between them. CDR1 is LNHDA, CDR2 SQIVND, per germline (reference sequence). There are a few counts of this clone. The antigen is unknown. Findings and caveats of the study: It was reportedly found that TCR beta diversity was significantly higher in malignant thyroid tumors than in benign nodules, a difference seen in both blood and tumor samples.

Nobody among the patients had been given any treatment before thyroid surgery. From the PCR reads, TCRdb re-called clones with MiXCR. In the table there are about 19,000 clones, around two fifths of which are singletons. This chain uses TRBV19 with TRBJ2-1; D ambiguous. Specimen: tumor tissue. The source is a female donor with papillary thyroid cancer or a benign thyroid nodule (not recorded which). Some clones in this sample may be carry-over from other donors' samples. CDR3 nucleotides: TGTGCCAGTAGTATAGCTGAAGGCCTTCTGGATGAGCAGTTCTTC. This sequence encodes CASSIAEGLLDEQFF.